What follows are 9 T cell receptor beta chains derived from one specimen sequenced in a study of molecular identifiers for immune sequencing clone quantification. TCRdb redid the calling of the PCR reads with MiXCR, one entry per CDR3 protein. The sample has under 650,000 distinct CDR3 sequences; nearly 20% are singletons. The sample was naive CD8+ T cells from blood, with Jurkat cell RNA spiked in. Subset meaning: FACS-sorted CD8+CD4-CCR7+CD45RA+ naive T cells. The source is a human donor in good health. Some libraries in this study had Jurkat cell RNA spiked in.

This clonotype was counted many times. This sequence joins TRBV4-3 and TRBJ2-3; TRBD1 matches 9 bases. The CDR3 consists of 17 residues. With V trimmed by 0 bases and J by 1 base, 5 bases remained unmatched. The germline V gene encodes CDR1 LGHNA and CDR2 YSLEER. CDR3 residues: CASSQETGGMGTDTQYF. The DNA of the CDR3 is TGCGCCAGCAGCCAAGAAACAGGGGGCATGGGCACAGATACGCAGTATTTT.

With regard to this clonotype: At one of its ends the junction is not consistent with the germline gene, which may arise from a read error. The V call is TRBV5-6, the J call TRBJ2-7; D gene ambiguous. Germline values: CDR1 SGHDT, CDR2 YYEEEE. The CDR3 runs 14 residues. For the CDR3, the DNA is TGTGCCAGCAGCTTGGTGCCAGACTCCTACGAGCGGTACTTC. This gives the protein CASSLVPDSYERYF.

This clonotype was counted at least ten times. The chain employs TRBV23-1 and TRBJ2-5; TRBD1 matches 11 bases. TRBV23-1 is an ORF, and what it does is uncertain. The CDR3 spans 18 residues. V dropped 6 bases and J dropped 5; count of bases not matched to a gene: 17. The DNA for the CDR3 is TGCGCCAGCAGCCATATCGGACAGGGGGCCTCTTCCTGCGAGACCCAGTACTTC. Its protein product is CASSHIGQGASSCETQYF.

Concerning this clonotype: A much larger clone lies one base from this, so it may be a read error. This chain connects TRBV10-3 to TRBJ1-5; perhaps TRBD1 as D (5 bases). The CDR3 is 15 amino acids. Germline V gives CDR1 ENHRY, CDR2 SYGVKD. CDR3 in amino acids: CAVSESGGGNQPQHF. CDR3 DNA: TGTGCCGTCAGTGAGTCAGGAGGGGGCAATCAGCCCCAGCATTTT.

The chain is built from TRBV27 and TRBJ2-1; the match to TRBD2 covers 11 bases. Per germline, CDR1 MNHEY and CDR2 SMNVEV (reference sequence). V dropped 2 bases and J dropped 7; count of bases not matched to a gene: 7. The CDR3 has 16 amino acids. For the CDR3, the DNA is TGTGCCAGCAGTTTAACGACTAGCGGGGCTTTAAATGAGCAGTTCTTC. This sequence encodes CASSLTTSGALNEQFF.

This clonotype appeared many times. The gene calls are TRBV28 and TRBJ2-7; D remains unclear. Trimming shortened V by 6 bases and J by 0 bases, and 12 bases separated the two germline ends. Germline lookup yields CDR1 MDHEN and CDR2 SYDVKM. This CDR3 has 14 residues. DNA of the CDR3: TGTGCCAGCAGCATTAGTCCAAGCTCCTACGAGCAGTACTTC. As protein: CASSISPSSYEQYF.

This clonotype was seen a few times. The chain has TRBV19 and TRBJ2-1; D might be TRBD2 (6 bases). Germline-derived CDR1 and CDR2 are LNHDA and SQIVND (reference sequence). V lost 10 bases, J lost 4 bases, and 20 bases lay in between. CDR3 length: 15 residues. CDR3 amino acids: CATALSGGDYNEQFF. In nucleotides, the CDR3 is TGTGCCACCGCCTTGAGCGGAGGGGATTACAATGAGCAGTTCTTC.

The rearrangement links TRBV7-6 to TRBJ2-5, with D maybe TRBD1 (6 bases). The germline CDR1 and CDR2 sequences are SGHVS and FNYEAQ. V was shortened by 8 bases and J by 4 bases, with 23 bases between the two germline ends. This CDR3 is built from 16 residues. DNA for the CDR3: TGTGCCAGCCGGCCACCGGACAGCCAGCAGGTAGAGACCCAGTACTTC. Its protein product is CASRPPDSQQVETQYF.

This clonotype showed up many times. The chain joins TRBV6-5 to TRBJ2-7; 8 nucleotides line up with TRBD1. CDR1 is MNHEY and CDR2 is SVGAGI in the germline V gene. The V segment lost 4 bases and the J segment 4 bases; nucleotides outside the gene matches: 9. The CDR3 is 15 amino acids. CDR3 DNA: TGTGCCAGCAGTTCCACAAACAGGGGGAATTACGAGCAGTACTTC. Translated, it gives CASSSTNRGNYEQYF.